The entry below describes one T cell receptor (beta chain). No cognate antigen has been identified for it. Base qualities are not provided; no much larger clone lies one nucleotide away. CDR1 and CDR2, looked up from the germline V gene, are MDHEN and SYDVKM. The CDR3 numbers 14 residues from cysteine through phenylalanine. This entry keeps only the CDR3 DNA: 42 bases, framed from base 1. The V and J ends are trimmed by 8 bases and 7 bases, leaving 18 bases between them. The CDR3 regions of human TCRbeta chains were subjected to immunosequencing. Per the source publication's procedure: Repertoire TCRs were checked for matches against a reference library of SARS-CoV-2-specific TCRs that had been generated using the MIRA antigen-specificity platform. Breadth was defined as the fraction of unique TCRs that were SARS-CoV-2-associated. Depth was defined as the fraction of total T cells that were SARS-CoV-2-associated. Using the MIRA data, each spike-specific TCR was assigned both to the spike region to which the TCR was reactive and to a CD4 or CD8 class. Log10-transformed breadth and depth values were compared by one-way ANOVA with Sidak's multiple comparisons tests. TCRdb holds this immuneACCESS table with in-frame rearrangements only. Some clones are missing; in checked studies, unresolved V genes explain under half, and the rest has no known cause. D and trimming were read from the DNA, whereas the V and J calls and clone size are those reported in that table. The sample table shows around 70,000 clones, and 79% are seen once. The ten largest account for roughly 21% of the sample.

The sample originates from a study of T cell responses to AZD1222 COVID-19 vaccine (TCRdb year 2021). Some background on the complete study: A total of about 230 trial participants underwent TCR sequencing, of whom around 200 received two doses of AZD1222 and about 25 received two doses of the MenACWY control vaccine. Enrollment into the trials was organized by age into subgroups of 18-55, 56-69 and 70-plus years, and those subgroups contained approximately 160, 26 and 62 TCR-sequenced participants, respectively. Here is what the overall study found, with its caveats: CD4 TCRs associated with the vaccine covered the entire spike protein, and the dominant responses were in regions 160-218 and 743-854. Participants were mostly white British, with more females than males. The authors suggested clonal diversity may have been underestimated. No day 14 peak-response samples were available, so repertoires were characterized only after the peak T cell response. Reportedly, close to half of the unique spike-specific TCRs recognized epitopes lying outside the regions that are mutated in the B.1.351 and B.1.1.7 variants. In the small 56-69-year group, the increase in depth fell short of significance, most likely because of low power. A significant rise in spike-specific TCR breadth and depth was observed after two AZD1222 doses relative to day 0 and relative to MenACWY recipients. Only a handful of AZD1222 recipients were SARS-CoV-2 seropositive at baseline, limiting conclusions about previously exposed vaccinees.

Taken with the paper, the label for time point translates to: baseline before first vaccination. The treatment or condition label on this specimen signifies: meningococcal conjugate vaccine given as trial control. The vaccinee samples were drawn from two UK trials, COV001 and COV002, one of which was a single-blind randomized controlled phase 2/3 trial testing AZD1222 (ChAdOx1 nCoV-19) in healthy adults. Trial participant PBMC samples were collected at day 0 and day 28 after the second dose for TCRbeta chain sequencing. The specimen was peripheral blood, collected on day 0 of MenACWY control vaccination. This chain is built from TRBV28 and TRBJ2-1; the D gene is perhaps TRBD1, from 6 matching bases. This sequence was found in an adult in good health. The nucleotide sequence is TGTGCCAGCGAGGGTGAACAGGGATTGAATGAGCAGTTCTTC. This codes for CASEGEQGLNEQFF.